This T cell receptor beta chain was sequenced for a study of CD8 T cells in Susac syndrome. From blood CD8+ and CD4+ T cells, the TCR beta chain was sequenced. RNA was extracted with the RNeasy kit, and a quantity of roughly 0.5 to 1 ug was reverse transcribed using random hexamers. Each CDR3 protein is one row after TCRdb ran MiXCR on the immunoSEQ multiplex PCR reads. The table includes around 56,000 distinct CDR3 sequences, just over 90% detected once. Germline CDR1 reads SGHAT; CDR2 reads FQNNGV. V gave up 2 bases and J gave up 7 bases, with 20 bases separating them. The CDR3 has 16 residues. The rearrangement uses TRBV11-2 and TRBJ1-2, with D possibly matching TRBD1 (5 bases). The source of this sequence is a human donor in good health. Sequencing used CD8+ T cells from PBMCs. The CDR3 protein is CASSLSFGTLLRGYTF. The CDR3 nucleotides are TGTGCCAGCAGCTTATCCTTTGGGACTCTGCTACGTGGCTACACCTTC.